The 10 T cell receptor beta chains given below trace back to one sample, sequenced in a study of cytomegalovirus exposure and HLA in healthy donors. Using immunoSEQ multiplex PCR, the repertoire was profiled, and TCRdb retains in-frame clones only, with some absent. The data show about 65,000 clones, under 95% seen once. The source material was PBMCs. These receptors were obtained from a woman aged 18 to 35 in good health and CMV-seronegative.

The rearrangement uses TRBV6-6 and TRBJ2-6; 7 positions agree with TRBD1. The CDR3 contains 16 residues. Germline values: CDR1 MNHNY, CDR2 SVGAGI (reference sequence). V lost 2 bases and J lost 7; bases outside the gene matches: 8. Here the CDR3 DNA reads TGTGCCAGCAGTTACCCCCACAGGGGAAAAGCCAACGTCCTGACTTTC. It encodes CASSYPHRGKANVLTF.

The rearrangement joins TRBV27 to TRBJ1-1, with D hard to call. Germline CDR1 and CDR2: MNHEY and SMNVEV (reference sequence). The CDR3 has 15 residues. The germline V and J ends were trimmed by 5 bases and 1 base, with 14 bases remaining between them. The CDR3 is CASSLKPSSNTEAFF. CDR3 nucleotides: TGTGCCAGCAGTCTAAAACCAAGCTCGAACACTGAAGCTTTCTTT.

The chain has TRBV29-1 and TRBJ2-6; tentative D call: TRBD1 (6 bases). Germline-derived CDR1 and CDR2 are SQVTM and ANQGSEA. The CDR3 contains 16 residues. Between the trimmed V and J ends, which lost 1 base and 0 bases, there was a span of 10 bases. CDR3 sequence (DNA): TGCAGCGTTGAAGCAGGGGCCCACTCTGGGGCCAACGTCCTGACTTTC. Protein: CSVEAGAHSGANVLTF.

This clone came up once. The J gene is TRBJ1-2, the V gene TRBV5-4, with a tentative D call TRBD1 (6 bases). The CDR3 runs to 17 residues. The germline V gene encodes CDR1 SGHNT and CDR2 YYREEE (reference sequence). Deletions cut 4 bases from V and 4 bases from J, with 23 bases between. CDR3: CASSPGQWGGFVYGYTF. CDR3 coding DNA: TGTGCCAGCAGCCCCGGACAGTGGGGGGGTTTTGTCTATGGCTACACCTTC. The whole variable domain, remainder taken from reference TRBV5-4 and TRBJ1-2, is ETGVTQSPTHLIKTRGQQVTLRCSSQSGHNTVSWYQQALGQGPQFIFQYYREEENGRGNFPPRFSGLQFPNYSSELNVNALELDDSALYLCASSPGQWGGFVYGYTFGSGTRLTVV.

V usage is TRBV27 and J usage is TRBJ1-5, with 10 bases aligning to TRBD1. The germline CDR1 and CDR2 sequences are MNHEY and SMNVEV (reference sequence). Losses at the gene ends were 10 bases for V and 0 bases for J; bases not matched to a gene: 9. The CDR3 extends over 16 amino acids. Written as DNA, the CDR3 is TGTGCCATCCCAAAGGGACAGGGGATTAGCAATCAGCCCCAGCATTTT. Translated: CAIPKGQGISNQPQHF.

The rearrangement links TRBV5-1 to TRBJ1-2; TRBD1 matches 7 bases. The J segment lost 8 bases and the V segment lost 4 bases, leaving 8 bases of the junction unmatched. The CDR3 is 13 amino acids. CDR1 SGHRS and CDR2 YFSETQ come from the germline V gene. CDR3 DNA sequence: TGCGCCAGCAGCAGACAGGGTGGACGGGGCTACACCTTC. It codes for CASSRQGGRGYTF.

The genes are TRBV5-1 and TRBJ1-1; D not resolved. V was trimmed by 3 bases and J by 1 base, leaving 7 bases between them. This CDR3 has 13 amino acids. Germline CDR1 is SGHRS and CDR2 is YFSETQ. For the CDR3, the DNA is TGCGCCAGCAGCTCGACTGAGAACACTGAAGCTTTCTTT. Protein sequence: CASSSTENTEAFF.

This clone was detected a few times. The V gene is TRBV18, the J gene TRBJ1-1; unclear D gene. Germline V gene sequence: CDR1 KGHSH, CDR2 LQKENI. V lost 2 bases and J 1 base, leaving 5 bases between the germline ends. This CDR3 region has 13 residues. CDR3 residues: CASSPEKNTEAFF. CDR3 coding DNA: TGTGCCAGCTCACCAGAGAAGAACACTGAAGCTTTCTTT.

Relative to its sample, this clone is medium-sized. V usage is TRBV29-1 and J usage is TRBJ2-7; 14 positions match TRBD2. The ends lost 4 bases at V and 5 bases at J; junction bases unmatched: 13. The germline V gene encodes CDR1 SQVTM and CDR2 ANQGSEA. The CDR3 is made up of 17 amino acids. The CDR3 spells CSVAGLAGGPGTHEQYF. The CDR3 DNA sequence: TGCAGCGTTGCAGGACTAGCGGGAGGCCCGGGGACCCACGAGCAGTACTTC.

The rearrangement links TRBV29-1 to TRBJ2-7, with TRBD1 as a possible D gene (5 bases). Germline-derived CDR1 and CDR2 are SQVTM and ANQGSEA. The CDR3 extends over 11 amino acids. V was cut by 1 base and J by 6 bases, with 7 bases left in between. The CDR3 DNA sequence: TGCAGCGTTGAAGCTAGGGGCGAGCAGTACTTC. Translated: CSVEARGEQYF.